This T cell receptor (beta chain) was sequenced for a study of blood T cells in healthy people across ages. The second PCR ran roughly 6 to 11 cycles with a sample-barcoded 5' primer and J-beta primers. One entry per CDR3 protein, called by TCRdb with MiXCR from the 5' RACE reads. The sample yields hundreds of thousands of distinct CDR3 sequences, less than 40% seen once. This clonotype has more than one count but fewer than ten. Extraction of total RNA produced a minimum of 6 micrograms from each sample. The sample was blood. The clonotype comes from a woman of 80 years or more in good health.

The CDR3 here is CASSEQDRAYEQYF. The CDR3 bases are TGTGCCAGCAGTGAACAGGACAGGGCCTACGAGCAGTACTTC. The V gene is TRBV6-1, the J gene TRBJ2-7, with 8 bases matching TRBD1. In germline, CDR1 is MNHNS, CDR2 SASEGT. CDR3 size: 14 residues. V shed 2 bases and J 2 bases; nucleotides not matched to a gene: 2.